A single sample is the source of the 19 T cell receptor beta chains below, sequenced in a study of cytomegalovirus exposure and HLA in healthy donors. Use of 60 Vbeta and 13 Jbeta primers characterized the PCR. Assay used: immunoSEQ multiplex PCR; TCRdb lists only in-frame clones, some missing. The sample lists over 100,000 clones; around four fifths were seen once. The sample was PBMCs. These receptors were collected from a woman in her fifties or sixties in good health and CMV-seropositive.

The chain uses TRBV5-4 and TRBJ2-7, with 12 nucleotides matching TRBD2. With V trimmed by 4 bases and J by 6 bases, 14 bases remained unmatched. The CDR3 covers 17 residues. Germline loops: CDR1 SGHNT, CDR2 YYREEE (reference sequence). The CDR3 nucleotides read TGTGCCAGCAGCCCCCCCCCGACTAGCGGGGGCTATGCCGAGCAGTACTTC. Translated, it gives CASSPPPTSGGYAEQYF.

The rearrangement joins TRBV7-3 to TRBJ2-3; perhaps TRBD1 as D (5 bases). V lost 2 bases and J lost 4, with 10 bases in between. This CDR3 is built from 14 residues. Germline CDR1 reads SGHTA; CDR2 reads FQGTGA. CDR3 sequence reads: CASSLGQGPDTQYF. The CDR3 DNA reads TGTGCCAGCAGCTTAGGGCAGGGCCCAGATACGCAGTATTTT.

The V gene is TRBV2, the J gene TRBJ2-7; D perhaps matches TRBD1 (5 bases). V was clipped by 4 bases and J by 9 bases, with 16 bases between them. Germline lookup yields CDR1 SNHLY and CDR2 FYNNEI. The CDR3 has 13 residues. CDR3 loop: CASSATGGWVQYF. The CDR3 DNA follows: TGTGCCAGCAGTGCTACAGGCGGATGGGTGCAGTACTTC.

V is TRBV27 and J is TRBJ1-1; 9 bases match TRBD1. CDR1 is MNHEY, CDR2 SMNVEV, per germline (reference sequence). Unmatched junction bases numbered 5, after V lost 2 bases and J lost 4 bases. CDR3 length equals 15 residues. The CDR3 DNA is TGTGCCAGCAGTTTAACACAGGGGGCAGGCACTGAAGCTTTCTTT. Protein product: CASSLTQGAGTEAFF.

The rearrangement uses TRBV7-2 and TRBJ2-3, with D uncertain. Germline V gene lookup returns CDR1 SGHTA and CDR2 FQGNSA. The CDR3 totals 12 residues. V shed 3 bases and J shed 4 bases, with 5 bases lying between them. CDR3 in amino acids: CASSFTSDTQYF. In DNA form, the CDR3 reads TGTGCCAGCAGCTTTACTTCAGATACGCAGTATTTT.

The genes are TRBV6-6 and TRBJ2-5; 7 bases match TRBD1. The CDR3 totals 15 residues. In germline, CDR1 is MNHNY, CDR2 SVGAGI (reference sequence). The V segment lost 4 bases and the J segment 5 bases; nucleotides outside the gene matches: 10. The DNA of the CDR3 is TGTGCCAGCAGTTGGGGCAGGGGACAGACGGAGACCCAGTACTTC. The encoded protein is CASSWGRGQTETQYF.

The chain joins TRBV18 to TRBJ1-2; TRBD1 matches 7 bases. Looked up from germline, CDR1 is KGHSH and CDR2 is LQKENI. V dropped 5 bases and J dropped 7; count of bases not matched to a gene: 10. This CDR3 region has 14 residues. The CDR3 region has the DNA TGTGCCAGCTCAGGAGGCAGGGGGGCCCCTGGCTACACCTTC. It encodes CASSGGRGAPGYTF.

The CDR3 sequence: CASSTGTANEKLFF. CDR3 bases: TGTGCCAGCAGTACCGGGACAGCTAATGAAAAACTGTTTTTT. The V gene is TRBV7-9, the J gene TRBJ1-4, with 7 bases matching TRBD1. Unmatched junction bases numbered 4, after V lost 6 bases and J lost 3 bases. CDR3 length equals 14 residues. Germline CDR1 reads SEHNR; CDR2 reads FQNEAQ (reference sequence). Full variable domain (outside the CDR3, taken from reference TRBV7-9 and TRBJ1-4): DTGVSQNPRHKITKRGQNVTFRCDPISEHNRLYWYRQTLGQGPEFLTYFQNEAQLEKSRLLSDRFSAERPKGSFSTLEIQRTEQGDSAMYLCASSTGTANEKLFFGSGTQLSVL.

V usage is TRBV7-3 and J usage is TRBJ2-3; 7 bases line up with TRBD2. The CDR3 contains 17 residues. The ends lost 5 bases at V and 0 bases at J; junction bases unmatched: 11. Germline CDR1 is SGHTA and CDR2 is FQGTGA. CDR3 in DNA: TGTGCCAGCAGCCTAGACTTGAGTAGCGGGAGCACAGATACGCAGTATTTT. Encoded protein: CASSLDLSSGSTDTQYF.

This clone has only one observation. The same CDR3 also results from other DNA sequences found in this sample. The chain combines TRBV6-6 with TRBJ1-1; no definite D call. The CDR3 has 15 amino acids. Germline V gene lookup returns CDR1 MNHNY and CDR2 SVGAGI (reference sequence). V was cut by 0 bases and J by 5 bases, with 13 bases left in between. The CDR3 region is CASSYSLVRETEAFF. DNA of the CDR3: TGTGCCAGCAGTTACTCGCTGGTGAGGGAAACTGAAGCTTTCTTT.

This sequence joins TRBV9 and TRBJ2-5; the match to TRBD2 covers 8 bases. The J call may not be correct, given that the DNA end is closer to TRBJ2-7. CDR1 is SGDLS and CDR2 is YYNGEE in the germline V gene. This CDR3 is built from 15 residues. As DNA, the CDR3 is TGTGCCAGCAGCGTAGGTATGAGCGGGGGTAGCGAGCAGTACTTC. Protein: CASSVGMSGGSEQYF.

This clone was observed a handful of times. The chain carries TRBV6-5 and TRBJ2-1; TRBD2 might be the D (5 bases). CDR1 MNHEY and CDR2 SVGAGI come from the germline V gene. V shed 5 bases and J shed 8 bases, with 19 bases lying between them. This CDR3 region has 15 residues. CDR3 sequence (DNA): TGTGCCAGCAGTCCCCGACTAAGGGAGTTGGATGAGCAGTTCTTC. Amino acid sequence: CASSPRLRELDEQFF.

V gene TRBV7-2 combines with J gene TRBJ2-3; 9 nucleotides agree with TRBD2. The germline V gene has CDR1 SGHTA and CDR2 FQGNSA. This CDR3 is built from 16 residues. V was pared by 5 bases and J by 2 bases, with 8 bases of the junction left unmatched. The CDR3 DNA reads as TGTGCCAGCAGCCCGACTAGCGGACCTATCACAGATACGCAGTATTTT. Translating it yields CASSPTSGPITDTQYF.

This sequence joins TRBV19 and TRBJ1-5; 8 bases fit TRBD1. The CDR3 consists of 15 residues. V was pared by 3 bases and J by 5 bases, with 6 bases of the junction left unmatched. Germline CDR1 is LNHDA and CDR2 is SQIVND (reference sequence). CDR3 bases: TGTGCCAGTAGTATCCGGAACAGGGGGGATCAGCCCCAGCATTTT. This codes for CASSIRNRGDQPQHF.

The chain uses TRBV11-1 and TRBJ2-5, with 10 bases lining up with TRBD2. There are 15 residues in the CDR3. Germline CDR1 and CDR2: SGHAT and FQDESV (reference sequence). With V trimmed by 2 bases and J by 2 bases, 2 bases remained unmatched. CDR3 sequence reads: CASSLTSGVQETQYF. The CDR3, as DNA: TGTGCCAGCAGCTTAACTAGCGGGGTTCAAGAGACCCAGTACTTC.

V gene TRBV4-3 combines with J gene TRBJ2-4; TRBD1 might be the D (6 bases). The CDR3 has 14 amino acids. V lost 3 bases, J lost 5 bases, and 11 bases lay in between. In germline, CDR1 is LGHNA, CDR2 YSLEER. CDR3 DNA: TGCGCCAGCAGCCATAACGACAGGCAAAACATTCAGTACTTC. Its translation: CASSHNDRQNIQYF.

The genes are TRBV9 and TRBJ1-4; D not resolved. The length of the CDR3 is 14 residues. Trimming took off 3 bases at V and 3 bases at J, with 9 bases between the two ends. CDR1 and CDR2 from the germline V gene are SGDLS and YYNGEE. DNA for the CDR3: TGTGCCAGCAGCGCGAGTGTGGCTAATGAAAAACTGTTTTTT. Translation gives CASSASVANEKLFF.

A remark on this clone: The same CDR3 also results from other DNA sequences found in this sample. The rearrangement links TRBV9 to TRBJ1-4; 11 nucleotides match TRBD1. Germline CDR1 SGDLS, CDR2 YYNGEE. The CDR3 is 15 residues long. V gave up 0 bases and J gave up 7 bases; unmatched junction bases: 2. The CDR3 region has the DNA TGTGCCAGCAGCGTAGAGGGGACAGGGGGTGAAAAACTGTTTTTT. Residues: CASSVEGTGGEKLFF.

This clone was recorded a few times. V usage is TRBV11-2 and J usage is TRBJ1-6, with D perhaps matching TRBD1 (5 bases). Germline V gene lookup returns CDR1 SGHAT and CDR2 FQNNGV. V gave up 2 bases and J gave up 7 bases, with 12 bases separating them. The CDR3 totals 15 residues. The CDR3: CASSLRRDGNSPLHF. CDR3 bases: TGTGCCAGCAGCTTACGGCGGGACGGGAATTCACCCCTCCACTTT.